The sequence of this T cell receptor beta chain was determined in a study of regulatory T cells in long-lasting Graves disease. Overall study context: Over 5 years of antithyroid drugs plus positive TSH receptor antibodies defined persistent Graves' disease. General study findings and limits: Accuracy was possibly reduced by small sample size.

As concerns this clonotype: Its antigen remains unidentified.

Described time point: persistent/refractory GD, antithyroid drugs over 5 years with positive TRAb. Making the TCR library involved RNA that had been extracted from PBMCs. HTBI primers from iRepertoire and Arm-PCR of CDR3 regions yielded the TCR beta libraries. Under the authors' procedure: Identification across samples found about 61 TRBV and fewer than 15 TRBJ segments. TCRdb re-analysed the multiplex PCR reads in MiXCR, keeping a single row per CDR3 protein. Here the V and J calls rest on TCRdb's processing, not on the authors' analysis. The data show about 460,000 distinct CDR3 sequences, with approximately 22% seen just once and roughly 13% held by the top ten. This receptor was obtained from a female donor with Graves disease. Sequences were derived from peripheral blood mononuclear cells (PBMCs), sampled when the disease was refractory, from a patient treated with antithyroid drugs.

The CDR3 coding sequence is TGCGCCAGCAGCTTGGGGGACAAACTTCAAGAGACCCAGTACTTC. It specifies CASSLGDKLQETQYF. The chain links TRBV5-1 to TRBJ2-5, with a tentative D call TRBD1 (6 bases). The CDR3 sequence is 15 residues long. Germline-derived CDR1 and CDR2 are SGHRS and YFSETQ. The V and J ends lost 0 bases and 2 bases respectively, with 11 bases between them.